This section outlines one T cell receptor (beta chain) sequence together with its context. The record originates from a study of shared clonotypes between healthy human individuals. Germline trimming cut 1 base from V and 4 bases from J; bases unmatched to any gene: 9. CDR1 SGHRS and CDR2 YFSETQ come from the germline V gene. This CDR3 region has 16 residues. Method: immunoSEQ multiplex PCR; TCRdb's copy keeps in-frame clones and lacks some. Of more than 850,000 clones in the sample, about four fifths were seen once. The gene calls are TRBV5-1 and TRBJ2-5, with TRBD2 matching over 8 bases. The receptor was isolated from a man younger than 35 in good health. Some clones in this sample may be carry-over from other donors' samples. The sequencing input was memory CD4+ T cells from PBMCs. Subset given: CD45RA-negative fraction. The CDR3 bases are TGCGCCAGCAGCTTGTCCACCCCCGGGGGGGGAGAGACCCAGTACTTC. The encoded protein is CASSLSTPGGGETQYF.